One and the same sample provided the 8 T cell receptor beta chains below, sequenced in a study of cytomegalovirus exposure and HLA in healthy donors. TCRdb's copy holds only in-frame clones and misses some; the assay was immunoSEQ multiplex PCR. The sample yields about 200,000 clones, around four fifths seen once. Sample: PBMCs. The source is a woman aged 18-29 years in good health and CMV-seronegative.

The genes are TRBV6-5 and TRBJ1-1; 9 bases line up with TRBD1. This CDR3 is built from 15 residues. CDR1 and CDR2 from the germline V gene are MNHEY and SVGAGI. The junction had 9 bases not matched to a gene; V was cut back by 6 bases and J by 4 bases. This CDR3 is CASRPGTGRRTEAFF. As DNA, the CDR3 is TGTGCCAGCAGACCCGGGACAGGGAGGCGCACTGAAGCTTTCTTT.

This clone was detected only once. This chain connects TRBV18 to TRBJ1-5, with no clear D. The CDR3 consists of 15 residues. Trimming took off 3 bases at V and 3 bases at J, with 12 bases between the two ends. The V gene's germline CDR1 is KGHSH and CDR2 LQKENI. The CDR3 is CASSPAEDLNQPQHF. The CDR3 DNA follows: TGTGCCAGCTCACCTGCAGAGGATCTCAATCAGCCCCAGCATTTT. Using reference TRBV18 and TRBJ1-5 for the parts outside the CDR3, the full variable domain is NAGVMQNPRHLVRRRGQEARLRCSPMKGHSHVYWYRQLPEEGLKFMVYLQKENIIDESGMPKERFSAEFPKEGPSILRIQQVVRGDSAAYFCASSPAEDLNQPQHFGDGTRLSIL.

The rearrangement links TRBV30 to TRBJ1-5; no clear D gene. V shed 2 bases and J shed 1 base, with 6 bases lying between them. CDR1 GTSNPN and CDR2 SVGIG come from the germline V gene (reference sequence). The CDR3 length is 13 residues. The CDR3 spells CAWSPQSNQPQHF. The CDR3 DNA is TGTGCCTGGAGTCCCCAGAGCAATCAGCCCCAGCATTTT.

Here the CDR3 DNA reads TGTGCCAGCAGCCCCCAAGGGGGCAATGAGCAGTTCTTC. Translating it yields CASSPQGGNEQFF. This chain joins TRBV7-3 and TRBJ2-1; a weak D match, TRBD1 (6 bases). The germline CDR1 and CDR2 sequences are SGHTA and FQGTGA. Trimming removed 5 bases from V and 6 bases from J, with 11 bases in between. This CDR3 comprises 13 residues.

For the CDR3, the DNA is TGTGCCAGCAGTTTATCGCGGACCGCGGATGGCTACACCTTC. This gives the protein CASSLSRTADGYTF. The J gene is TRBJ1-2, the V gene TRBV27; no reliable D call. The germline V gene encodes CDR1 MNHEY and CDR2 SMNVEV (reference sequence). Trimming took 0 bases from V and 6 from J, leaving 11 bases between them. The CDR3 has 14 amino acids.

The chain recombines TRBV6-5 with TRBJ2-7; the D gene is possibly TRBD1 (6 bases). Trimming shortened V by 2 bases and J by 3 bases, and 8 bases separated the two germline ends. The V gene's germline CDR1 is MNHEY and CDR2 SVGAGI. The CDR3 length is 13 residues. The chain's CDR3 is CASSYEGGYEQYF. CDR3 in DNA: TGTGCCAGCAGTTACGAAGGGGGCTACGAGCAGTACTTC.

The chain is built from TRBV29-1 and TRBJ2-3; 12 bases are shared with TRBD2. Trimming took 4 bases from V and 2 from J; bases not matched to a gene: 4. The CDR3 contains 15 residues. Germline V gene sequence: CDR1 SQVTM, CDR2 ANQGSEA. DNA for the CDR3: TGCAGCGTTGTGACTAGCGGGGGCTACACAGATACGCAGTATTTT. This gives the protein CSVVTSGGYTDTQYF.

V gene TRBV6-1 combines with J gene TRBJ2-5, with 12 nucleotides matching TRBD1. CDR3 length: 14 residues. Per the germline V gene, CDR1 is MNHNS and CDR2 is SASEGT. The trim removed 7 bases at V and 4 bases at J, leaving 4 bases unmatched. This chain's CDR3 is CASTGQGAGETQYF. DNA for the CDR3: TGTGCCAGCACGGGACAGGGGGCAGGAGAGACCCAGTACTTC.